Presented here are 10 T cell receptor beta chains from one specimen sequenced in a study of a mutant IDH1 vaccine in newly diagnosed glioma. Repertoires were generated with immunoSEQ multiplex PCR, while TCRdb's copy carries only in-frame clones and drops some. The sample includes tens of thousands of clones, roughly 80% of them seen just once. As for time point: baseline, week 1 (first vaccination visit). Treatment reported: pre-vaccination baseline after standard-of-care therapy. Specimen: PBMCs, collected from a glioma patient treated with radiotherapy, temozolomide or both. All receptors come from a middle-aged man with glioma. Some clones in this sample may be carry-over from other donors' samples.

The chain links TRBV7-9 to TRBJ2-5; 7 bases are a match to TRBD1. Germline CDR1 SEHNR, CDR2 FQNEAQ (reference sequence). The CDR3 sequence is 13 residues long. V trimming: 5 bases; J trimming: 5 bases; junction bases outside the gene matches: 5. Here the CDR3 DNA reads TGTGCCAGCAGCCAACAGGGGTGGGAGACCCAGTACTTC. Translation: CASSQQGWETQYF.

The chain recombines TRBV7-2 with TRBJ2-1; the D gene is possibly TRBD1 (5 bases). The germline gives CDR1 SGHTA, CDR2 FQGNSA. Trimming took off 7 bases at V and 15 bases at J, with 19 bases between the two ends. The CDR3 is 12 residues long. Here the CDR3 reads CASTPQGANWFF. DNA of the CDR3: TGTGCCAGCACCCCCCAAGGGGCGAATTGGTTCTTC.

V is TRBV5-1 and J is TRBJ1-2; 8 bases match TRBD1. With 4 bases clipped from V and 3 bases from J, the junction kept 5 bases outside the gene matches. The CDR3 runs 14 residues. Per germline, CDR1 SGHRS and CDR2 YFSETQ. In nucleotides, the CDR3 is TGCGCCAGCAGCATAGGACAGGGTGACTATGGCTACACCTTC. Its protein is CASSIGQGDYGYTF. Using reference TRBV5-1 and TRBJ1-2 for the parts outside the CDR3, the full variable domain is KAGVTQTPRYLIKTRGQQVTLSCSPISGHRSVSWYQQTPGQGLQFLFEYFSETQRNKGNFPGRFSGRQFSNSRSEMNVSTLELGDSALYLCASSIGQGDYGYTFGSGTRLTVV.

This clone was detected only a few times. V and J are TRBV30 and TRBJ1-5, with no clear D. Trimming removed 0 bases from V and 11 bases from J, with 11 bases in between. The length of the CDR3 is 12 residues. Germline CDR1 reads GTSNPN; CDR2 reads SVGIG (reference sequence). CDR3 nucleotides: TGTGCCTGGAGTGTACCGGGAGGGTCCCAGCATTTT. Protein: CAWSVPGGSQHF. Complete variable domain (other parts from reference TRBV30 and TRBJ1-5): SQTIHQWPATLVQPVGSPLSLECTVEGTSNPNLYWYRQAAGRGLQLLFYSVGIGQISSEVPQNLSASRPQDRQFILSSKKLLLSDSGFYLCAWSVPGGSQHFGDGTRLSIL.

This clone was detected only a few times. The V and J genes are TRBV5-1 and TRBJ2-1; 9 bases match TRBD1. The CDR3 is 17 residues long. Looked up from germline, CDR1 is SGHRS and CDR2 is YFSETQ. The V segment lost 0 bases and the J segment 7 bases; nucleotides outside the gene matches: 11. CDR3 residues: CASSLELLGQGGNEQFF. The CDR3 region has the DNA TGCGCCAGCAGCTTGGAATTACTGGGACAGGGCGGGAATGAGCAGTTCTTC. The full variable domain, completed using reference TRBV5-1 and TRBJ2-1, is KAGVTQTPRYLIKTRGQQVTLSCSPISGHRSVSWYQQTPGQGLQFLFEYFSETQRNKGNFPGRFSGRQFSNSRSEMNVSTLELGDSALYLCASSLELLGQGGNEQFFGPGTRLTVL.

V gene TRBV7-2 combines with J gene TRBJ1-2; D perhaps matches TRBD1 (5 bases). Trimming removed 1 base from V and 3 bases from J, with 9 bases in between. Per the germline V gene, CDR1 is SGHTA and CDR2 is FQGNSA. The length of the CDR3 is 14 residues. CDR3 DNA sequence: TGTGCCAGCAGCTTAGGGTACAGGTACTATGGCTACACCTTC. This codes for CASSLGYRYYGYTF.

This clone was counted once. The chain links TRBV10-2 to TRBJ2-7, with D uncertain. The CDR3 runs 12 residues. V lost 1 base and J lost 3, with 4 bases in between. Germline V gene data show CDR1 as WSHSY and CDR2 as SAAADI. The CDR3 loop reads CASSEFNYEQYF. The CDR3 coding sequence is TGCGCCAGCAGTGAGTTTAACTACGAGCAGTACTTC.

The chain has TRBV9 and TRBJ2-1; 9 bases line up with TRBD1. Germline trimming cut 2 bases from V and 7 bases from J; bases unmatched to any gene: 7. Looked up from germline, CDR1 is SGDLS and CDR2 is YYNGEE. The CDR3 is 15 amino acids. The CDR3 region has the DNA TGTGCCAGCAGCGTCCGGGACAGGGTAATGAATGAGCAGTTCTTC. This codes for CASSVRDRVMNEQFF. The entire variable domain, with the rest obtained from reference TRBV9 and TRBJ2-1, is as follows: DSGVTQTPKHLITATGQRVTLRCSPRSGDLSVYWYQQSLDQGLQFLIQYYNGEERAKGNILERFSAQQFPDLHSELNLSSLELGDSALYFCASSVRDRVMNEQFFGPGTRLTVL.

This chain joins TRBV15 and TRBJ1-1; TRBD1 matches 8 bases. The V gene's germline CDR1 is LNHNV and CDR2 YYDKDF (reference sequence). The CDR3 has 15 residues. Trimming cost V 5 bases and J 0 bases; bases outside gene matches: 5. CDR3 sequence reads: CATSPGTGLNTEAFF. The CDR3 nucleotides are TGTGCCACCAGCCCTGGGACAGGATTGAACACTGAAGCTTTCTTT.

This chain connects TRBV2 to TRBJ1-5; 8 bases are shared with TRBD1. The V segment lost 7 bases and the J segment 4 bases; nucleotides outside the gene matches: 6. The germline CDR1 and CDR2 sequences are SNHLY and FYNNEI. The CDR3 runs 14 residues. The DNA for the CDR3 is TGTGCCAGCACACGACAGGGGTCTAATCAGCCCCAGCATTTT. It yields the protein CASTRQGSNQPQHF.